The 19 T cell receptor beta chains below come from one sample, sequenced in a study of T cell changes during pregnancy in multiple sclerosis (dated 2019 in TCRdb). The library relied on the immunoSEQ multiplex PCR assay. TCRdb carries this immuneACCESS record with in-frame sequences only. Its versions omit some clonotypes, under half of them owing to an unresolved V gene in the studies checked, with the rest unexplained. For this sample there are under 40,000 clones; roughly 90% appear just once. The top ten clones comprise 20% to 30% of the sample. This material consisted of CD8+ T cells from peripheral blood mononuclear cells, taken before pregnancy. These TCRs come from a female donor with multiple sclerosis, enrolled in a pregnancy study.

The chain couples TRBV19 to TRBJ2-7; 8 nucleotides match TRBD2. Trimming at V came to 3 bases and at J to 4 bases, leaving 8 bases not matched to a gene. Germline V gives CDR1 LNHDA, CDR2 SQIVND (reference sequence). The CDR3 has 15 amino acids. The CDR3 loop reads CASSIAGGGAYEQYF. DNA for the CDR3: TGTGCCAGTAGTATCGCGGGAGGCGGCGCGTACGAGCAGTACTTC.

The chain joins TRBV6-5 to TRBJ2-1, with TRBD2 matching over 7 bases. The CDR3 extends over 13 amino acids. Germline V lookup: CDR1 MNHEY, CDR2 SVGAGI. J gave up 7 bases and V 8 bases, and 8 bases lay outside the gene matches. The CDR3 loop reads CASAATSRNEQFF. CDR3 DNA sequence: TGTGCCAGCGCGGCGACTAGCAGGAATGAGCAGTTCTTC.

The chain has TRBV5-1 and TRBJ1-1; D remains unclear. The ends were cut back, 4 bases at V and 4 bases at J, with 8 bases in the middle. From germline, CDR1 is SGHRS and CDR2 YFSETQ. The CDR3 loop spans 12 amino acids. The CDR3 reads CASSPAGTEAFF. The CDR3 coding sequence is TGCGCCAGCAGCCCGGCGGGCACTGAAGCTTTCTTT.

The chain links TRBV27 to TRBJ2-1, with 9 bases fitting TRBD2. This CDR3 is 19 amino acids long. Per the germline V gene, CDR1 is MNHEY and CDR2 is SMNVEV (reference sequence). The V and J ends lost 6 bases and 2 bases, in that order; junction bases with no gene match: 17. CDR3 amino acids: CASSRHVDRLAATYNEQFF. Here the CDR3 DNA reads TGTGCCAGCAGCCGCCATGTGGACAGACTAGCGGCTACCTACAATGAGCAGTTCTTC.

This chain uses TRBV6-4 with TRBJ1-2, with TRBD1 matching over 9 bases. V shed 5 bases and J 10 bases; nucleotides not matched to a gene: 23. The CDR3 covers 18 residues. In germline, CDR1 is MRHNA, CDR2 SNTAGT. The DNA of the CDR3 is TGTGCCAGCAGTTCCCAGCCGGGACAGGGTAACTTAAGGGATGACTACACCTTC. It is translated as CASSSQPGQGNLRDDYTF.

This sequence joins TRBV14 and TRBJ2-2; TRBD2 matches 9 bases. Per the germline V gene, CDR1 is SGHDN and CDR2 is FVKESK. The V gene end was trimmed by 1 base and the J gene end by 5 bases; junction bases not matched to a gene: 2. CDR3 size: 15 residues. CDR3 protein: CASSQGLAETGELFF. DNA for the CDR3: TGTGCCAGCAGCCAAGGACTAGCGGAGACCGGGGAGCTGTTTTTT.

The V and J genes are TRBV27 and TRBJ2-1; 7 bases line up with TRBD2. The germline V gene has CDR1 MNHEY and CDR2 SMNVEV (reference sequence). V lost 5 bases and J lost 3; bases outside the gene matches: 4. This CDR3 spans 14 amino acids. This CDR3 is CASSAGVIYNEQFF. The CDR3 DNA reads TGTGCCAGCAGTGCGGGAGTAATCTACAATGAGCAGTTCTTC.

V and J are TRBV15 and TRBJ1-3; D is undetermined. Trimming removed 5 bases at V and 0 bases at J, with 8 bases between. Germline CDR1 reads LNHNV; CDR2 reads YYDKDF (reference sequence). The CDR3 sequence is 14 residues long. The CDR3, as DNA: TGTGCCACCAGCCCCGGTGACTCTGGAAACACCATATATTTT. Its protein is CATSPGDSGNTIYF.

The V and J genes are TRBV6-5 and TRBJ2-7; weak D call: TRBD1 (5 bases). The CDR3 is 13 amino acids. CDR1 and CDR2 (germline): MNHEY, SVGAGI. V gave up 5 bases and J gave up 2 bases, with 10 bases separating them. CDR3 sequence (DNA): TGTGCCAGCAGTCCTACAGGCCCCTACGAGCAGTACTTC. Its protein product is CASSPTGPYEQYF.

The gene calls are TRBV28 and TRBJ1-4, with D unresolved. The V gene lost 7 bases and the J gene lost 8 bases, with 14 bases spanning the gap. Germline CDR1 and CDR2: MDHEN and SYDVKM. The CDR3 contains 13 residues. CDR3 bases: TGTGCCAGCATTAGGTCGGCGGGGGAAAAACTGTTTTTT. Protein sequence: CASIRSAGEKLFF.

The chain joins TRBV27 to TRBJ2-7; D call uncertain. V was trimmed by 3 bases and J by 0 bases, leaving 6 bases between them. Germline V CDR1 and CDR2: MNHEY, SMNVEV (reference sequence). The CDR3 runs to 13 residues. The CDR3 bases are TGTGCCAGCAGTTTCCTCTACTCCTACGAGCAGTACTTC. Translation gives CASSFLYSYEQYF.

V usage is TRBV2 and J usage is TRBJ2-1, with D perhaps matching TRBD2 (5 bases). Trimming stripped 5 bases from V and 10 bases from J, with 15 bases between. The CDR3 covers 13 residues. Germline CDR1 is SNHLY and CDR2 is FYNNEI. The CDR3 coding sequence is TGTGCCAGCAGTCCTGCGGGTCCCTTGGAGCAGTTCTTC. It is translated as CASSPAGPLEQFF.

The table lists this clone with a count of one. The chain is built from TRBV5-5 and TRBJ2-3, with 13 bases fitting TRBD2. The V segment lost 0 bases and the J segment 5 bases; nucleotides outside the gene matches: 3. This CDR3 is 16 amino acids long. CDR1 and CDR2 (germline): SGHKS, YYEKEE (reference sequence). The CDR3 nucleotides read TGTGCCAGCAGCTTGGGACTAGCGGGAGGAGAAGATACGCAGTATTTT. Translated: CASSLGLAGGEDTQYF.

The CDR3 nucleotides are TGTGCCAGCAGCTTTAGTAGCTCCTACAATGAGCAGTTCTTC. Protein sequence: CASSFSSSYNEQFF. The V gene is TRBV5-5, the J gene TRBJ2-1; D is unclear. The V gene lost 2 bases and the J gene lost 0 bases, with 6 bases spanning the gap. The germline V gene encodes CDR1 SGHKS and CDR2 YYEKEE (reference sequence). The CDR3 consists of 14 residues.

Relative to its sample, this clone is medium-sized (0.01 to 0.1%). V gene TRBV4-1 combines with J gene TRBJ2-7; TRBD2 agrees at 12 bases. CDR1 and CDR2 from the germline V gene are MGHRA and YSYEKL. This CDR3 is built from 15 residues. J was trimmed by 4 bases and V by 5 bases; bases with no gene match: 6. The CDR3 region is CASSRGLAGLYEQYF. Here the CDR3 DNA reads TGCGCCAGCAGCAGAGGACTAGCGGGGCTATACGAGCAGTACTTC.

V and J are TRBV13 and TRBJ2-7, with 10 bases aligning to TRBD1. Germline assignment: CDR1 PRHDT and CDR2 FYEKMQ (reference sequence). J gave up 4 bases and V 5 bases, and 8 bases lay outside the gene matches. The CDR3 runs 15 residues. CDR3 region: CASSPSGQGIYEQYF. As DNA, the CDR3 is TGTGCCAGCAGCCCCTCGGGACAGGGGATATACGAGCAGTACTTC.

Here the CDR3 DNA reads TGTGCCAGCAGTTTAAGAGGTGAAGCTTTCTTT. Encoded protein: CASSLRGEAFF. The chain employs TRBV27 and TRBJ1-1; no clear D gene. V lost 2 bases, J lost 7 bases, and 5 bases lay in between. CDR3 length: 11 residues. Germline-derived CDR1 and CDR2 are MNHEY and SMNVEV (reference sequence).

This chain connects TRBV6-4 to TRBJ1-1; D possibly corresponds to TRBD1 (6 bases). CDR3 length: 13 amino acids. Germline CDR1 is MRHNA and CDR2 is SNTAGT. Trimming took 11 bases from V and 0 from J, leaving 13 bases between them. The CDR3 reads CAPSTGMNTEAFF. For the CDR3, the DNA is TGTGCCCCATCGACAGGCATGAACACTGAAGCTTTCTTT.

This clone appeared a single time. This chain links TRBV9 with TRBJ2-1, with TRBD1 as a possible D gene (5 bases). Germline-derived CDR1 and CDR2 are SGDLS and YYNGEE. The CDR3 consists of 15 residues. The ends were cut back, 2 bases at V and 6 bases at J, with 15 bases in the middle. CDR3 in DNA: TGTGCCAGCAGCGTCTCAGGGTCTAATAGCAATGAGCAGTTCTTC. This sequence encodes CASSVSGSNSNEQFF.